This T cell receptor (beta chain) was captured in a study of blood T cell repertoires in COVID-19. Overall study context: Sites in the United States, Italy and Spain provided acute and convalescent COVID-19 samples. Sample material is recorded as cDNA or gDNA derived from T cells, B-cell-depleted T cells, or PBMCs.

V shed 2 bases and J 0 bases; nucleotides not matched to a gene: 4. The CDR3 extends over 16 amino acids. CDR1 SGHRS and CDR2 YFSETQ come from the germline V gene. As originally analysed: From reference gene primer amplification, estimates of nucleated cell counts were derived. Profiling relied on immunoSEQ multiplex PCR, and the TCRdb table lists in-frame clones only, not all of them. V, J and clone size are taken as reported in that table, and D and trimming were inferred from the DNA itself. The table records some 130,000 clones, almost 85% of them present only once. Sequencing was performed on peripheral blood. The clonotype originates from a woman aged 30 to 39 who had recovered from COVID-19. The V and J genes are TRBV5-1 and TRBJ2-7, with TRBD2 identical over 11 bases. The CDR3 DNA sequence: TGCGCCAGCAGCTTCCAGGGGACTAGCGGCTCCTACGAGCAGTACTTC. Its protein is CASSFQGTSGSYEQYF.